This TCR beta chain is from a study of blood T cells in healthy people across ages. CDR3 length equals 16 residues. Germline CDR1 and CDR2: SEHNR and FQNEAQ (reference sequence). V was pared by 5 bases and J by 4 bases, with 15 bases between. Then a second PCR, running about 6 to 12 cycles, was carried out with a sample-barcoded 5' primer and a J-beta primer mix. TCRdb re-called the 5' RACE reads with MiXCR, one entry per CDR3 protein. Counted here are 1.5 million to 2 million distinct CDR3 sequences, about 50% occurring once; the ten biggest clones make up around 2.1%. This clonotype has just one count.

The sequence derives from a woman in her forties in good health. The genes are TRBV7-9 and TRBJ2-6; D ambiguous. Sample: blood. The chain's CDR3 is CASSPSAGTGANVLTF. The CDR3 DNA reads as TGTGCCAGCAGCCCATCTGCCGGTACAGGGGCCAACGTCCTGACTTTC.